This T cell receptor beta chain derives from a study of blood T cell repertoires in COVID-19. Study-wide context: In each case, the material was cDNA or gDNA derived from T cells, B-cell-depleted T cells, or PBMCs.

This clone showed up just a few times. Participants had their cohort set by participant-reported clinical history. The recovered donors of Cohort 3 showed two negative PCRs, clearance, or symptom resolution. With 7 bases removed from V and 4 bases from J, the gap between germline ends came to 22 bases. This CDR3 has 16 amino acids. Germline V gene lookup returns CDR1 SNHLY and CDR2 FYNNEI. Only in-frame clones appear in the TCRdb table, and some are missing; sequencing was by immunoSEQ multiplex PCR. The table lists 360,000 or so clones, 83% of them singletons. The chain couples TRBV2 to TRBJ1-2; no clear D gene. The receptor was isolated from a woman aged 45-65 years who had recovered from COVID-19. The source material was PBMCs or T cells enriched from blood (not recorded which). This CDR3 is CASTHPLTIDSYGYTF. CDR3 nucleotides: TGTGCCAGCACCCACCCCCTAACTATTGATAGCTATGGCTACACCTTC.